One sample yielded the 6 T cell receptor beta chains listed below, sequenced in a study of shared clonotypes between healthy human individuals. Profiling relied on immunoSEQ multiplex PCR, and the TCRdb table lists in-frame clones only, not all of them. The sample lists approximately 350,000 clones; roughly 70% were seen once. Input material: memory CD4+ T cells sorted from blood. Indicated subset: CD45RA-negative fraction. The receptors come from a man aged 25-45 years in good health.

The rearrangement joins TRBV15 to TRBJ2-7; D unresolved. V lost 3 bases to trimming and J lost 0 bases, with 9 bases between them. Germline V gives CDR1 LNHNV, CDR2 YYDKDF (reference sequence). CDR3 size: 14 residues. The CDR3 reads CATSSALGSYEQYF. CDR3 in DNA: TGTGCCACCAGCAGTGCCCTTGGCTCCTACGAGCAGTACTTC.

The J gene is TRBJ1-1, the V gene TRBV7-3; unclear D gene. Germline V CDR1 and CDR2: SGHTA, FQGTGA. This CDR3 spans 13 amino acids. The germline V and J ends were trimmed by 3 bases and 3 bases, with 8 bases remaining between them. The CDR3 loop reads CASSFYGDTEAFF. The CDR3 DNA follows: TGTGCCAGCAGCTTTTACGGGGACACTGAAGCTTTCTTT.

The chain is built from TRBV7-2 and TRBJ1-3, with a tentative D call TRBD1 (5 bases). The V gene's germline CDR1 is SGHTA and CDR2 FQGNSA. V lost 2 bases to trimming and J lost 0 bases, with 14 bases between them. This CDR3 comprises 17 residues. CDR3 amino acids: CASSLSGGVTSGNTIYF. CDR3 nucleotides: TGTGCCAGCAGCTTATCGGGAGGGGTCACCTCTGGAAACACCATATATTTT.

The chain joins TRBV2 to TRBJ1-5; a possible D gene is TRBD1 (6 bases). Per the germline V gene, CDR1 is SNHLY and CDR2 is FYNNEI. The CDR3 runs to 12 residues. V dropped 8 bases and J dropped 7 bases, with 12 bases sitting between them. The CDR3 here is CASSTGYQPQHF. The DNA of the CDR3 is TGTGCCAGCTCTACAGGGTACCAGCCCCAGCATTTT.

Only a few counts were recorded for this clone. The CDR3 DNA reads TGCGCCAGCAGCTTGGGGGCTAGCGGGAGCATAGGTGAGCAGTTCTTC. This translates into CASSLGASGSIGEQFF. V gene TRBV5-1 combines with J gene TRBJ2-1; 10 bases map to TRBD2. The CDR3 consists of 16 residues. Germline V gene lookup returns CDR1 SGHRS and CDR2 YFSETQ. The junction had 9 bases not matched to a gene; V was cut back by 0 bases and J by 9 bases.

The chain carries TRBV9 and TRBJ2-1; 7 bases map to TRBD2. Germline lookup yields CDR1 SGDLS and CDR2 YYNGEE. This CDR3 contains 16 residues. J was trimmed by 4 bases and V by 0 bases; bases with no gene match: 7. The CDR3 bases are TGTGCCAGCAGCGTAGGAGGCGGGAGAGAGTACAATGAGCAGTTCTTC. Its translation: CASSVGGGREYNEQFF.